This T cell receptor (beta chain) was identified during a study of T cell responses to AZD1222 COVID-19 vaccine (dated by TCRdb to the early 2020s). Context from the whole study: AZD1222 recipients with second doses at about 4 weeks or about 12 weeks were pooled, because spike-specific TCR depth and breadth did not differ between schedules. Trial participants were enrolled by age into subgroups of 18-55, 56-69 and 70-plus years, and around 140, 26 and 57 TCR-sequenced participants, respectively, were included in these subgroups. TCR sequencing covered some 240 trial participants: approximately 200 given two doses of AZD1222 and about 26 given two doses of MenACWY control vaccine.

This specimen's time point label, per the study, means: baseline before first vaccination. The vaccinee samples were drawn from two UK trials, COV001 and COV002, one of which was a single-blind randomized controlled phase 2/3 trial testing AZD1222 (ChAdOx1 nCoV-19) in healthy adults. For TCRbeta chain sequencing, PBMC samples from trial participants were taken at day 0 and at day 28 after the second dose. In regard to this clone: Its antigen has not been determined. One base away there is no much larger clone; base qualities are not given.

The CDR3, cysteine through phenylalanine, is 15 amino acids long. The DNA shown is the 45-base CDR3, in frame from base 1. The germline V gene sets CDR1 to SGHTS and CDR2 to YDEGEE. V and J are trimmed by 4 bases and 2 bases, and the gene matches miss 7 bases of the junction. The CDR3 regions of human TCRbeta chains were analyzed by immunosequencing. Turning to the authors' computational methods: TCRs in the repertoires were matched against a reference library of SARS-CoV-2-specific TCRs that had been generated with the MIRA antigen-specificity platform. Breadth was defined as the fraction of unique TCRs that were SARS-CoV-2-associated. Depth was defined as the fraction of total T cells that were SARS-CoV-2-associated. Each spike-specific TCR was assigned to its reactive spike region and to a CD4 or CD8 class using the MIRA data. Log10-transformed breadth and depth values were compared by one-way ANOVA with Sidak's multiple comparisons tests. The table comes from immuneACCESS by way of TCRdb, which keeps in-frame sequences with V and J called. Part of the clones is missing from these tables; in studies checked, under half for an unresolved V gene and the rest for unknown reasons. V, J and clone size are taken as reported in that table, and D and trimming were inferred from the DNA itself. Within this sample are around 190,000 clones, with about 92% of them counted one time only. The ten largest account for 1% to 1.5% of the sample.

General conclusions and limits of the study: Because no day 14 peak-response samples were available, repertoires were characterized only after the peak T cell response. Most participants were white British and females outnumbered males, and the authors suggested that clonal diversity may have been underestimated. The 56-69-year group was small, and its depth increase did not reach significance, likely because of low power. Nearly half of unique spike-specific TCRs reportedly recognized epitopes outside regions mutated in the B.1.351 and B.1.1.7 variants. Spike-specific TCR breadth and depth rose significantly after two AZD1222 doses compared with day 0 and with MenACWY recipients. Conclusions about previously exposed vaccinees were limited because only six AZD1222 recipients were SARS-CoV-2 seropositive at baseline. Vaccine-associated CD4 TCRs spanned the whole spike protein, with dominant responses in regions 160-218 and 743-854.

The sequences come from peripheral blood, collected on day 0 of AZD1222 vaccination. The TCR was taken from an adult in good health. The V and J segments used are TRBV5-8 and TRBJ2-7, and TRBD1 matches 9 of the central bases. The CDR3 has the sequence CASSETGQGTYEQYF. The DNA sequence reads TGTGCCAGCAGCGAAACGGGACAGGGTACCTACGAGCAGTACTTC.